The source of this T cell receptor (beta chain) is a study of shared clonotypes between healthy human individuals. Looking at the study overall: Donors consisted of two women and a few men between 18 and 49. CD4 naive and CD4 memory each took three plates per donor, while CD8 naive took two and CD8 memory one.

Comments on this clone: What it binds is not known.

Data came from immunoSEQ multiplex PCR; TCRdb stores just in-frame clones and leaves some out. The data hold over a million clones, with 75% to 80% observed a single time. V was clipped by 6 bases and J by 6 bases, with 18 bases between them. Germline-derived CDR1 and CDR2 are KGHSH and LQKENI. This CDR3 spans 15 amino acids. Study conclusions and caveats: The genetic and exposure-history diversity represented was limited by few donors.

This TCR was sampled from a man between 18 and 29 years old in good health. Some clones in this sample may be carry-over from other donors' samples. This rearrangement joins TRBV18 to TRBJ1-5; weak D call: TRBD1 (6 bases). Material: memory CD4+ T cells from PBMCs. Subset noted: CD45RA-negative fraction. CDR3 in amino acids: CASSPGQPGSQPQHF. In nucleotides, the CDR3 is TGTGCCAGCTCCCCCGGACAGCCGGGAAGTCAGCCCCAGCATTTT. The variable domain in full, with the rest retrieved from reference TRBV18 and TRBJ1-5, is NAGVMQNPRHLVRRRGQEARLRCSPMKGHSHVYWYRQLPEEGLKFMVYLQKENIIDESGMPKERFSAEFPKEGPSILRIQQVVRGDSAAYFCASSPGQPGSQPQHFGDGTRLSIL.